This entry lists 16 T cell receptor beta chains sequenced from one sample in a study of control samples from healthy donors and cancer patients. The protocol was immunoSEQ multiplex PCR, while the TCRdb copy is restricted to in-frame clones and leaves out a portion. Among fewer than 90,000 clones listed, about 93% were seen once. The sequenced sample was blood. Receptors originate from a woman between 35 and 50 years old in good health.

The V and J genes are TRBV5-8 and TRBJ2-1; D gene unclear. V was clipped by 9 bases and J by 0 bases, with 13 bases between them. CDR1 SGHTS and CDR2 YDEGEE come from the germline V gene. The CDR3 is 14 residues long. CDR3 sequence (DNA): TGTGCCAACGGCCCCAAGTCCTCCTACAATGAGCAGTTCTTC. Translated, it gives CANGPKSSYNEQFF.

This rearrangement joins TRBV18 to TRBJ2-1; no definite D call. The CDR3 extends over 15 amino acids. Germline lookup yields CDR1 KGHSH and CDR2 LQKENI. V was clipped by 2 bases and J by 2 bases, with 10 bases between them. The CDR3 spells CASSPNSATYNEQFF. CDR3 sequence (DNA): TGTGCCAGCTCACCAAATTCAGCTACCTACAATGAGCAGTTCTTC.

A single count supports this clone. The rearrangement uses TRBV2 and TRBJ1-2; no reliable D call. The V and J ends lost 3 bases and 7 bases respectively, with 12 bases between them. Per germline, CDR1 SNHLY and CDR2 FYNNEI. The CDR3 loop spans 13 amino acids. CDR3 sequence reads: CASSDSYAGGYTF. DNA of the CDR3: TGTGCCAGCAGTGATAGTTACGCGGGTGGCTACACCTTC.

The chain combines TRBV11-1 with TRBJ1-3; the match to TRBD1 covers 7 bases. The length of the CDR3 is 15 residues. CDR1 is SGHAT, CDR2 FQDESV, per germline (reference sequence). V trimming: 4 bases; J trimming: 4 bases; junction bases outside the gene matches: 7. CDR3 nucleotide sequence: TGTGCCAGCAGCTACAGGGGAACTTCCGGAAACACCATATATTTT. It codes for CASSYRGTSGNTIYF. The full variable domain, in which reference TRBV11-1 and TRBJ1-3 provide the parts outside the CDR3, is EAEVAQSPRYKITEKSQAVAFWCDPISGHATLYWYRQILGQGPELLVQFQDESVVDDSQLPKDRFSAERLKGVDSTLKIQPAELGDSAMYLCASSYRGTSGNTIYFGEGSWLTVV.

This chain links TRBV6-5 with TRBJ2-7; 7 nucleotides align to TRBD1. The CDR3 consists of 12 residues. Germline loops: CDR1 MNHEY, CDR2 SVGAGI. The V gene end was trimmed by 6 bases and the J gene end by 6 bases; junction bases not matched to a gene: 5. CDR3 sequence reads: CASRTTGVEQYF. CDR3 sequence (DNA): TGTGCCAGCAGAACTACAGGGGTCGAGCAGTACTTC.

The J gene is TRBJ2-5, the V gene TRBV5-1; D remains ambiguous. The germline V gene encodes CDR1 SGHRS and CDR2 YFSETQ. This CDR3 has 14 residues. V lost 1 base and J lost 0, with 7 bases in between. The CDR3 sequence: CASSLLADQETQYF. The CDR3, as DNA: TGCGCCAGCAGCTTGTTAGCCGACCAAGAGACCCAGTACTTC.

The chain employs TRBV5-6 and TRBJ1-6, with a weak D call TRBD1 (5 bases). The length of the CDR3 is 14 residues. The germline gives CDR1 SGHDT, CDR2 YYEEEE. Trimming took 0 bases from V and 9 from J, leaving 10 bases between them. CDR3 bases: TGTGCCAGCAGCTTGGTTCAGGGAGGTTCACCCCTCCACTTT. Residues: CASSLVQGGSPLHF.

A few counts support this clone. V usage is TRBV4-2 and J usage is TRBJ1-5; D not certain. Germline CDR1 LGHNA, CDR2 YNFKEQ. V was cut by 2 bases and J by 6 bases, with 8 bases left in between. The CDR3 consists of 13 residues. The CDR3 sequence is CASSQTLGQPQHF. The CDR3 DNA reads TGTGCCAGCAGCCAAACCTTAGGTCAGCCCCAGCATTTT.

The chain links TRBV5-4 to TRBJ2-5; the match to TRBD1 covers 8 bases. V gave up 0 bases and J gave up 1 base; unmatched junction bases: 2. CDR1 is SGHNT and CDR2 is YYREEE in the germline V gene (reference sequence). This CDR3 has 15 amino acids. For the CDR3, the DNA is TGTGCCAGCAGCTTGGCCGGGACAGGCCAAGAGACCCAGTACTTC. Its translation: CASSLAGTGQETQYF.

For the CDR3, the DNA is TGTGCCACCAGTGATCCTAGGACAGGCACAGATACGCAGTATTTT. Translation: CATSDPRTGTDTQYF. The chain recombines TRBV24-1 with TRBJ2-3; D possibly corresponds to TRBD1 (6 bases). The V gene lost 3 bases and the J gene lost 1 base, with 10 bases spanning the gap. Germline assignment: CDR1 KGHDR and CDR2 SFDVKD. The CDR3 is made up of 15 amino acids.

This clone was seen only a few times. The chain joins TRBV7-6 to TRBJ2-2, with 8 bases matching TRBD1. The CDR3 totals 13 residues. The V and J ends lost 6 bases and 11 bases, in that order; junction bases with no gene match: 8. Germline V gives CDR1 SGHVS, CDR2 FNYEAQ. CDR3 coding DNA: TGTGCCAGCAGACGCGGACAGGGCGGTGAGCTGTTTTTT. Translation gives CASRRGQGGELFF.

The CDR3 protein is CSASQGPGDNSPLHF. CDR3 in DNA: TGCAGTGCTAGTCAAGGCCCGGGGGATAATTCACCCCTCCACTTT. The chain links TRBV20-1 to TRBJ1-6, with D possibly being TRBD1 (5 bases). V was pared by 3 bases and J by 5 bases, with 14 bases between. The CDR3 loop spans 15 amino acids. Germline V gene sequence: CDR1 DFQATT, CDR2 SNEGSKA (reference sequence).

The genes are TRBV6-5 and TRBJ2-2; D is possibly TRBD2 (6 bases). V lost 6 bases to trimming and J lost 4 bases, with 12 bases between them. The germline V gene has CDR1 MNHEY and CDR2 SVGAGI. CDR3 size: 14 residues. CDR3 coding DNA: TGTGCCAGCAGCTCCAACGGGGGCACCGGGGAGCTGTTTTTT. This codes for CASSSNGGTGELFF.

This rearrangement joins TRBV21-1 to TRBJ2-5. TRBV21-1 is listed as a pseudogene. The CDR3 spans 15 residues. The CDR3 DNA reads as TGTGCCAGCAGCAAAGTAGGCCGGAATCAAGAGACCCAGTACTTC. The encoded protein is CASSKVGRNQETQYF.

V gene TRBV7-2 combines with J gene TRBJ1-1; a possible D gene is TRBD1 (6 bases). The length of the CDR3 is 16 residues. V was cut by 2 bases and J by 4 bases, with 17 bases left in between. The germline gives CDR1 SGHTA, CDR2 FQGNSA. CDR3 nucleotides: TGTGCCAGCAGCTTAAGGGGAAACAGGGATGGCACTGAAGCTTTCTTT. Translated: CASSLRGNRDGTEAFF.

The chain recombines TRBV4-2 with TRBJ2-1, with D perhaps matching TRBD1 (6 bases). The CDR3 runs 13 residues. V was trimmed by 0 bases and J by 14 bases, leaving 14 bases between them. Germline assignment: CDR1 LGHNA and CDR2 YNFKEQ. The CDR3 spells CASSQEGASMEFF. The CDR3 coding sequence is TGTGCCAGCAGCCAAGAGGGGGCTAGTATGGAGTTCTTC.